This TCR beta chain emerged from a study of shared clonotypes between healthy human individuals. Study-wide results and caveats: Across a handful of donors, naive CD4 shared 5% to 6.5%, naive CD8 more than 3%, memory CD4 over 2%, memory CD8 about 0.4%. Sample collection involved blood only; tissue repertoires are likely different.

As for this clone: Antigen unknown.

V was pared by 4 bases and J by 7 bases, with 12 bases of the junction left unmatched. The CDR3 loop spans 15 amino acids. Germline-derived CDR1 and CDR2 are LNHNV and YYDKDF (reference sequence). Assay used: immunoSEQ multiplex PCR; TCRdb lists only in-frame clones, some missing. The top ten clones hold roughly 0.35% of a sample with more than 1.2 million clones, approximately 98.5% of them seen once. This sequence joins TRBV15 and TRBJ2-7; 8 bases match TRBD1. This sequence was found in a man between 25 and 39 years old in good health. Sequenced sample: naive CD4+ T cells sorted from blood. Noted subset: CD45RA+ positively selected. The CDR3: CATSTPRGQYMEQYF. CDR3 nucleotide sequence: TGTGCCACCAGCACCCCCAGGGGGCAATATATGGAGCAGTACTTC.